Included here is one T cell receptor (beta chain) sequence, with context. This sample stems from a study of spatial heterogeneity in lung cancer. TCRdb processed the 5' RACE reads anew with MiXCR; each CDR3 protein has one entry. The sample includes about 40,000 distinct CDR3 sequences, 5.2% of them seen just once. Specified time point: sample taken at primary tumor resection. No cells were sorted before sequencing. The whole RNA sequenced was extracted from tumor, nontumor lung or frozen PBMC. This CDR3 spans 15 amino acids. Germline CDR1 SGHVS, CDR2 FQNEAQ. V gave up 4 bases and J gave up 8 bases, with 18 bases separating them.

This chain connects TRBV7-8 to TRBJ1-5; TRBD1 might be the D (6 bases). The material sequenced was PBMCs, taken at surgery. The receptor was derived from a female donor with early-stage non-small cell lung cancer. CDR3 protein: CASSSLRTAVEPQHF. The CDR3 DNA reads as TGTGCCAGCAGCTCACTCCGGACAGCAGTTGAGCCCCAGCATTTT.